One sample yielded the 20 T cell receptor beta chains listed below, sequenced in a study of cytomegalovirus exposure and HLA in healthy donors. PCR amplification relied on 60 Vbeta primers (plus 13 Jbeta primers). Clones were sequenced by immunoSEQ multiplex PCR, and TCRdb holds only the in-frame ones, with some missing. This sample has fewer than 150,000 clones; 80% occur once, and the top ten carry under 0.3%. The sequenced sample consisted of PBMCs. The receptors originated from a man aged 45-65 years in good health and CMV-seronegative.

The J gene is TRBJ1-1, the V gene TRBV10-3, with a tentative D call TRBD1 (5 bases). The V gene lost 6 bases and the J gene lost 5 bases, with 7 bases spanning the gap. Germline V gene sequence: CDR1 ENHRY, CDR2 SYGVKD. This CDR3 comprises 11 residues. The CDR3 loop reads CAISQGTEAFF. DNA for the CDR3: TGTGCCATCAGCCAGGGAACTGAAGCTTTCTTT.

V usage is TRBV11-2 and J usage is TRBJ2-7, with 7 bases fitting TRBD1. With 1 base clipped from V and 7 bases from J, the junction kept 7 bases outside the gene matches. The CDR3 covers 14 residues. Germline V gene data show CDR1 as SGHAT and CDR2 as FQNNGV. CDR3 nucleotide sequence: TGTGCCAGCAGCTTAGGAACGGGGACAGAGGAGCAGTACTTC. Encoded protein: CASSLGTGTEEQYF.

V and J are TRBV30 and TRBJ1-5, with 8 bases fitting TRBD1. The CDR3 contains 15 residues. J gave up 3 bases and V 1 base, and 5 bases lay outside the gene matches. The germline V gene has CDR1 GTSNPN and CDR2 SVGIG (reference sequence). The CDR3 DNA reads TGTGCCTGGAGTGGAGGACAGGGACTCAATCAGCCCCAGCATTTT. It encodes CAWSGGQGLNQPQHF.

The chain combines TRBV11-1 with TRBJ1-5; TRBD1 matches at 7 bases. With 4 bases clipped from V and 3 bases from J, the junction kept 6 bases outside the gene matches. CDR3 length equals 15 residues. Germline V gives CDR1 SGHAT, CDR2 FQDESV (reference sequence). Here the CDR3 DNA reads TGTGCCAGCAGCTCAGGGGGACAGCACAATCAGCCCCAGCATTTT. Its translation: CASSSGGQHNQPQHF.

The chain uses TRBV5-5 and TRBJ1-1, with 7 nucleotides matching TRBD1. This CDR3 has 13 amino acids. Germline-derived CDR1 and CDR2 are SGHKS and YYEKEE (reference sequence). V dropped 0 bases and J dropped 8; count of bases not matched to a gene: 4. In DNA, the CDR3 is TGTGCCAGCAGCTTGGGGGGGGACAGAGAAGCTTTCTTT. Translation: CASSLGGDREAFF.

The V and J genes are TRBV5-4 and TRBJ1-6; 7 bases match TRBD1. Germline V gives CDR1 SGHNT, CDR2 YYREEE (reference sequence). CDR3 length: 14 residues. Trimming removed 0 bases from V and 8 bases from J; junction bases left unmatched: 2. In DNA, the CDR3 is TGTGCCAGCAGCTTGGGGGACAGAGATTCACCCCTCCACTTT. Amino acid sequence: CASSLGDRDSPLHF.

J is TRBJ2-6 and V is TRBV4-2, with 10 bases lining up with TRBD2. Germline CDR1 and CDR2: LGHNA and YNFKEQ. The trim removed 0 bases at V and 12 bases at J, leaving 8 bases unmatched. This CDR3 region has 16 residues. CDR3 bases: TGTGCCAGCAGCCAAGATGGGAGCGGGGGGGCCCCCGTCCTGACTTTC. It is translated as CASSQDGSGGAPVLTF.

Here the CDR3 DNA reads TGTGCCAGCAGTTTGCCCGGGGAGGCTTTCTTT. Encoded protein: CASSLPGEAFF. The chain employs TRBV28 and TRBJ1-1; D is uncertain. Germline V CDR1 and CDR2: MDHEN, SYDVKM. The CDR3 contains 11 residues. V dropped 3 bases and J dropped 11 bases, with 10 bases sitting between them.

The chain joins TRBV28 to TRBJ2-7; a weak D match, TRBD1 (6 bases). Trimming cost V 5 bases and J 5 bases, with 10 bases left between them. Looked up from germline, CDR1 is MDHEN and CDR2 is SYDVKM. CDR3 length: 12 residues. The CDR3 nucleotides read TGTGCCAGCAGTCAGGGGTTCAACGAGCAGTACTTC. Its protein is CASSQGFNEQYF.

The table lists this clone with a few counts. CDR3 nucleotides: TGTGCCAGCAGCTTAGGGAGAAGCAATCAGCCCCAGCATTTT. Translated, it gives CASSLGRSNQPQHF. The rearrangement joins TRBV11-2 to TRBJ1-5; no firm D call. The CDR3 spans 14 residues. The germline gives CDR1 SGHAT, CDR2 FQNNGV. Trimming removed 1 base from V and 1 base from J, with 5 bases in between.

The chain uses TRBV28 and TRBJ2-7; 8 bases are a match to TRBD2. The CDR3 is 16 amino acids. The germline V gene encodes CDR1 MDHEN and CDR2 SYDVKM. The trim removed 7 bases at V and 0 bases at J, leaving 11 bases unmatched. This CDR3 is CASISPGRGVSYEQYF. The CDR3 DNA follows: TGTGCCAGCATCTCACCGGGGCGGGGGGTCTCCTACGAGCAGTACTTC.

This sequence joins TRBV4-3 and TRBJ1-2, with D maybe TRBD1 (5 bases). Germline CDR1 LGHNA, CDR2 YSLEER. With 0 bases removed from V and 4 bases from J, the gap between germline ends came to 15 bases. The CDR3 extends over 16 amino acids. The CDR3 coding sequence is TGCGCCAGCAGCCAAGATGAGGCAGGGCCTTTCTATGGCTACACCTTC. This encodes CASSQDEAGPFYGYTF.

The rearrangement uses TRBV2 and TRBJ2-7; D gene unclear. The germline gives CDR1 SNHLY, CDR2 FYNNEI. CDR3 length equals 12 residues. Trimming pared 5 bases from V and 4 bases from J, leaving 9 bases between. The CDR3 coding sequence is TGTGCCAGCAGTCAACGACATTACGAGCAGTACTTC. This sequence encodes CASSQRHYEQYF.

CDR3 loop: CASSEGLAPTDTQYF. CDR3 bases: TGTGCCAGCAGTGAGGGACTAGCTCCCACAGATACGCAGTATTTT. The J gene is TRBJ2-3, the V gene TRBV2, with TRBD2 matching 9 bases. With 3 bases clipped from V and 2 bases from J, the junction kept 3 bases outside the gene matches. CDR1 and CDR2 (germline): SNHLY, FYNNEI. The length of the CDR3 is 15 residues.

The CDR3 sequence: CASTKLETSQYAGELFF. Here the CDR3 DNA reads TGTGCCAGCACCAAACTAGAAACTTCCCAATATGCCGGGGAGCTGTTTTTT. The genes are TRBV9 and TRBJ2-2; TRBD2 is a possible D gene (5 bases). The CDR3 consists of 17 residues. The germline V and J ends were trimmed by 6 bases and 6 bases, with 24 bases remaining between them. From germline, CDR1 is SGDLS and CDR2 YYNGEE. The whole variable domain, remainder taken from reference TRBV9 and TRBJ2-2, is DSGVTQTPKHLITATGQRVTLRCSPRSGDLSVYWYQQSLDQGLQFLIQYYNGEERAKGNILERFSAQQFPDLHSELNLSSLELGDSALYFCASTKLETSQYAGELFFGEGSRLTVL.

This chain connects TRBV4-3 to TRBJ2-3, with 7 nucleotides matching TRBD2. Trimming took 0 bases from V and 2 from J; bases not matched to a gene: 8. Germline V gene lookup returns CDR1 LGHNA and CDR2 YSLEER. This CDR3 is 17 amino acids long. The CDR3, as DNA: TGCGCCAGCAGCCAAGATAGGCAGCGGGACTACACAGATACGCAGTATTTT. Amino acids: CASSQDRQRDYTDTQYF.

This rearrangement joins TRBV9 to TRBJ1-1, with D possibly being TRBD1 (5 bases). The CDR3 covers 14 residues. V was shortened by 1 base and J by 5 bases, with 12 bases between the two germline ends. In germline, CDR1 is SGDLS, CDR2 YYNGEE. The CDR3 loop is CASSVLGGVTEAFF. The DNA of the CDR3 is TGTGCCAGCAGCGTACTGGGGGGGGTAACTGAAGCTTTCTTT.

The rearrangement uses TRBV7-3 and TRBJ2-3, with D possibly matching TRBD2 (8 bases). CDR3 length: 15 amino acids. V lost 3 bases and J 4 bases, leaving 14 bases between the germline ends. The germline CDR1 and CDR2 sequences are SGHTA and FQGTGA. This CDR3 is CASSFTGGGADTQYF. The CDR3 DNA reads TGTGCCAGCAGCTTTACGGGAGGGGGCGCAGATACGCAGTATTTT.

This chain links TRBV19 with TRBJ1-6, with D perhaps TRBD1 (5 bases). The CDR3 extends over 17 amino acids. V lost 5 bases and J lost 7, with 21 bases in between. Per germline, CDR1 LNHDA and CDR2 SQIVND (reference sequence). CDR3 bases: TGTGCCAGTAGTCTGCAAGACAGATCAATCCCAAATTCACCCCTCCACTTT. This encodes CASSLQDRSIPNSPLHF. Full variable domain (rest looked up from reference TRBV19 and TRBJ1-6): DGGITQSPKYLFRKEGQNVTLSCEQNLNHDAMYWYRQDPGQGLRLIYYSQIVNDFQKGDIAEGYSVSREKKESFPLTVTSAQKNPTAFYLCASSLQDRSIPNSPLHFGNGTRLTVT.

The CDR3 DNA is TGCGCCAGCAGCCCCAAACCGGGACTAGCGGGAGAGATCCCCACAGATACGCAGTATTTT. Its protein is CASSPKPGLAGEIPTDTQYF. The V gene is TRBV4-3, the J gene TRBJ2-3; 14 positions agree with TRBD2. The length of the CDR3 is 20 residues. With 4 bases clipped from V and 2 bases from J, the junction kept 14 bases outside the gene matches. Germline loops: CDR1 LGHNA, CDR2 YSLEER.